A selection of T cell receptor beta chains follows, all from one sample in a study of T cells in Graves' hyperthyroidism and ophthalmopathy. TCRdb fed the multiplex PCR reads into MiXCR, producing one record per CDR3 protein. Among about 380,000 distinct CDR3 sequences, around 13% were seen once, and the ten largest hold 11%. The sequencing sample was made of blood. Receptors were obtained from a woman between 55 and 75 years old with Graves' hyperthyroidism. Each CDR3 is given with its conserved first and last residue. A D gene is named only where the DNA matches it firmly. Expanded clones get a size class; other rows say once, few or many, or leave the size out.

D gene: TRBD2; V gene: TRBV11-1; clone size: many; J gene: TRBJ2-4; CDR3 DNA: TGTGCCAGCAGTCCCGGGACTAGCGGGAGAGAGGGCAAAAACATTCAGTACTTC; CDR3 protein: CASSPGTSGREGKNIQYF
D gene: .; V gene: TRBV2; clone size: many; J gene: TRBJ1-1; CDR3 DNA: TGTGCCAGCAGTGAAAATGGGCAGGGGTACACTGAAGCTTTCTTT; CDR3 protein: CASSENGQGYTEAFF
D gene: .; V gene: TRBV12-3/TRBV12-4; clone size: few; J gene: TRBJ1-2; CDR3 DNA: TGTGCCAGCAGCCAAACACTCGGCTACACCTTC; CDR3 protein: CASSQTLGYTF
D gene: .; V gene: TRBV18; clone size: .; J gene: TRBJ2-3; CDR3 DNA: TGTGCCAGCTCACCATCTCTGGGCGCGGGGACTGGGTATTTT; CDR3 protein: CASSPSLGAGTGYF
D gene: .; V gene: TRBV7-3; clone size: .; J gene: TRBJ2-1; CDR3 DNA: TGTGCCAGCAGCTTGGACGTGAGCTCCTACAATGAGCAGTTCTTC; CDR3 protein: CASSLDVSSYNEQFF
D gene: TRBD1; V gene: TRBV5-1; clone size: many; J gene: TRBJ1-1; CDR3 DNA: TGCGCCAGCAGCTTGGGTGACAGGGGGCTTACTGAAGCTTTCTTT; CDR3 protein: CASSLGDRGLTEAFF
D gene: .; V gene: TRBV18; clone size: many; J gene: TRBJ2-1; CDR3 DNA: TGTGCCAGCTCACCAGACCTCTCACCCTACAATGAGCAGTTCTTC; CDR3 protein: CASSPDLSPYNEQFF
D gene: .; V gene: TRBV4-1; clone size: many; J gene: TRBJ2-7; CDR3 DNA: TGTGCCAGCAGTCAGGGCCACGAGCAGTACTTC; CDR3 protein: CASSQGHEQYF
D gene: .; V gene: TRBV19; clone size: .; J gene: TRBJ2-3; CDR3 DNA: TGTGCCAGTACTCTGCAGGGGAGCCCAGATACGCAGTATTTT; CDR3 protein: CASTLQGSPDTQYF
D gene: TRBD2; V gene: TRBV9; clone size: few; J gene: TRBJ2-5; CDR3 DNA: TGTGCCAGCAGCCCGGGGGGGGGTCAGGGTGAGACCCAGTACTTC; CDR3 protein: CASSPGGGQGETQYF
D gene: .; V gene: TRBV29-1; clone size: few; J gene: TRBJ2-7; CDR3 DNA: TGCAGCGTTAGACTGACAGACTCCTACGAGCAGTACTTC; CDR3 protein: CSVRLTDSYEQYF
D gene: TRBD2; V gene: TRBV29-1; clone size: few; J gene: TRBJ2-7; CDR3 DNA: TGCAGCGTTGAATTTTTGCGGGAGCCATACGAGCAGTACTTC; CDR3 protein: CSVEFLREPYEQYF
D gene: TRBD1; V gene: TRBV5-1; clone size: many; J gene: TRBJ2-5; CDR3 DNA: TGCGCCAGCAGCTTGGGGGACAGGGATGAAGAGACCCAGTACTTC; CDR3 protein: CASSLGDRDEETQYF
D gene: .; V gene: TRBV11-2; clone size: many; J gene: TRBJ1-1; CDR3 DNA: TGTGCCAGCAGCCCATGGGGTGCGAACACTGAAGCTTTCTTT; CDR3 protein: CASSPWGANTEAFF
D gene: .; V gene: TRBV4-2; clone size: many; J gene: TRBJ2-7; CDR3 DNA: TGTGCCAGCAGCCAAGAATTATGGGGCTACGAGCAGTACTTC; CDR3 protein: CASSQELWGYEQYF
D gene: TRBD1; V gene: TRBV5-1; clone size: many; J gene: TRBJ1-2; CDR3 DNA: TGCGCCAGCAGCTTGGAACAGGGGGGCTCCTATGGCTACACCTTC; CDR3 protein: CASSLEQGGSYGYTF
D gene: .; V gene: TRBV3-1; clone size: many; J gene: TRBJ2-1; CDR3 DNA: TGTGCCAGCAGCCTGGGACGGTCGGGTGAGCAGTTCTTC; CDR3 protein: CASSLGRSGEQFF
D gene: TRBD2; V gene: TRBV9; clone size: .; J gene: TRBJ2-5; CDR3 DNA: TGTGCCAGCAGCGTAGGCACTAGCGGGAGTGGAGAGACCCAGTACTTC; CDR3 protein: CASSVGTSGSGETQYF
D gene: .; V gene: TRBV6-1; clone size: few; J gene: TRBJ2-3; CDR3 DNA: TGTGCCAGCAGTGAGTCCTCGCGGTGGGGGAACACAGATACGCAGTATTTT; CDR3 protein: CASSESSRWGNTDTQYF
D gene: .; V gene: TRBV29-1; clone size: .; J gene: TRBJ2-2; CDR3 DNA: TGCAGCGTTCGTGGGGAAGGGGTTAAGCTGTTTTTT; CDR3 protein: CSVRGEGVKLFF
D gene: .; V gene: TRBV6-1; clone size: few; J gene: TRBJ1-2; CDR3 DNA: TGTGCCAGCAGTGGAAGACAGTCCCACTATGGCTACACCTTC; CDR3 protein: CASSGRQSHYGYTF
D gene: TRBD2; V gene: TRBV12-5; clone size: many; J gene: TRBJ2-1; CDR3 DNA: TGTGCTAGTGGTTTGGAGCTAGCGGGACTCAATGAGCAGTTCTTC; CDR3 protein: CASGLELAGLNEQFF
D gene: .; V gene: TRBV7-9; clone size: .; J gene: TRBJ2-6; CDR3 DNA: TGTGCCAGCAACAAAGGGGCTGGGGCCAACGTCCTGACTTTC; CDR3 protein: CASNKGAGANVLTF
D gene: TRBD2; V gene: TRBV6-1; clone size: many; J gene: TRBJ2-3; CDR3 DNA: TGTGCCAGCAAGGCTAGCGGAACCTTTAGCACAGATACGCAGTATTTT; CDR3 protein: CASKASGTFSTDTQYF
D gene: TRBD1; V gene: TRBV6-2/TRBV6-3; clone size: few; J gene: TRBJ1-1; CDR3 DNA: TGTGCCAGCTACAGGGGATTCATGAACACTGAAGCTTTCTTT; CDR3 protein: CASYRGFMNTEAFF
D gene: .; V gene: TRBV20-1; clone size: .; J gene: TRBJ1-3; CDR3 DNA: TGCAGTGCTAGAGGGGTGGTGGAGGGGTCTCCTGGAAACACCATATATTTT; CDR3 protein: CSARGVVEGSPGNTIYF
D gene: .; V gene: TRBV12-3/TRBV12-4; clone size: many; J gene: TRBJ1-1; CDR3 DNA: TGTGCCAGCAGTTTCCCCTGGAGGGGGACTGAAGCTTTCTTT; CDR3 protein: CASSFPWRGTEAFF
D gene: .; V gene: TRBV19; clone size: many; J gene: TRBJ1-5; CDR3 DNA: TGTGCCAGTAGTATAGGAAACAGGGATCAGCCCCAGCATTTT; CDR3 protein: CASSIGNRDQPQHF
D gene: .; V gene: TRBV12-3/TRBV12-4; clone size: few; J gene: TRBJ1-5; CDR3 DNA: TGTGCCAGCACCTCTCTTACTAGCAATCAGCCCCAGCATTTT; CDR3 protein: CASTSLTSNQPQHF
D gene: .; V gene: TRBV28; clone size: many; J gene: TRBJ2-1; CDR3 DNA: TGTGCCAGCAGCCTCGGGGGAGGCTCCTACAATGAGCAGTTCTTC; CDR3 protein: CASSLGGGSYNEQFF
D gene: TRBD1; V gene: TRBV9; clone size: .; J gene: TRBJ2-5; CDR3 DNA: TGTGCCAGCAGCGACTACAGGGGGTCATCCCAAGAGACCCAGTACTTC; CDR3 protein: CASSDYRGSSQETQYF
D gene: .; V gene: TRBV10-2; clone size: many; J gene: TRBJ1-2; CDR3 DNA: TGCGCCAGCAGTGAGGGTTTCGGCTATGGCTACACCTTC; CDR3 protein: CASSEGFGYGYTF
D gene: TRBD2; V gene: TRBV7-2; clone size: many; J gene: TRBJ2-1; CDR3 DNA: TGTGCCAGCAGCTCCATCGGCCTAGCGGGAGATGAGCAGTTCTTC; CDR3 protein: CASSSIGLAGDEQFF